These 6 T cell receptor beta chains originate from one sample sequenced in a study of OX40 agonist ivuxolimab in advanced cancers. Only in-frame clones appear in the TCRdb table, and some are missing; sequencing was by immunoSEQ multiplex PCR. The repertoire holds some 45,000 clones, with 70% to 90% as singletons. Sample: CD4+ or CD8+ T cells sorted from blood, taken in a trial of the OX40 agonist ivuxolimab. These TCRs come from an adult with an advanced solid tumor such as melanoma, head and neck, liver or kidney cancer.

In this sample, this clone turned up once. This chain joins TRBV10-1 and TRBJ1-5; D may be TRBD1 (6 bases). The length of the CDR3 is 18 residues. Germline-derived CDR1 and CDR2 are WNHNN and SYGVQD (reference sequence). Deletions cut 2 bases from V and 2 bases from J, with 19 bases between. CDR3 DNA sequence: TGCGCCAGCAGTGAGACGGGGGCCCCCATAGACGGCAATCAGCCCCAGCATTTT. Translation gives CASSETGAPIDGNQPQHF.

This clone was observed a single time. V is TRBV4-2 and J is TRBJ2-3, with 10 bases identical to TRBD2. This CDR3 is 16 amino acids long. CDR1 LGHNA and CDR2 YNFKEQ come from the germline V gene. The ends lost 5 bases at V and 2 bases at J; junction bases unmatched: 7. The CDR3 loop reads CASSSLLAGLTDTQYF. The DNA of the CDR3 is TGTGCCAGCAGCTCGTTACTAGCGGGACTCACAGATACGCAGTATTTT.

This chain links TRBV7-3 with TRBJ2-3, with 9 bases identical to TRBD2. V was pared by 4 bases and J by 3 bases, with 8 bases of the junction left unmatched. Germline V gene lookup returns CDR1 SGHTA and CDR2 FQGTGA. The CDR3 is made up of 16 amino acids. CDR3 coding DNA: TGTGCCAGCAGCTCTGTTAGCGGGAGTTGGACAGATACGCAGTATTTT. It is translated as CASSSVSGSWTDTQYF.

The V call is TRBV6-5, the J call TRBJ2-5; the D gene is possibly TRBD1 (6 bases). This CDR3 has 13 amino acids. Germline-derived CDR1 and CDR2 are MNHEY and SVGAGI. The ends were cut back, 4 bases at V and 6 bases at J, with 12 bases in the middle. CDR3 DNA sequence: TGTGCCAGCAGTTCCCCAGGGGAAAAGACCCAGTACTTC. Translation gives CASSSPGEKTQYF.

The chain combines TRBV27 with TRBJ1-2; D might be TRBD1 (5 bases). Germline V gene sequence: CDR1 MNHEY, CDR2 SMNVEV (reference sequence). The length of the CDR3 is 17 residues. V lost 2 bases and J 3 bases, leaving 19 bases between the germline ends. Here the CDR3 DNA reads TGTGCCAGCAGTTTACGGGGGTGGAGCGACAGAGACTATGGCTACACCTTC. Its protein product is CASSLRGWSDRDYGYTF.

The chain joins TRBV5-6 to TRBJ2-5, with D possibly TRBD1 on 7 matching bases. Germline loops: CDR1 SGHDT, CDR2 YYEEEE. The CDR3 covers 14 residues. Trimming removed 4 bases from V and 7 bases from J, with 17 bases in between. The CDR3 loop reads CASSRGRVGGTQYF. The CDR3 DNA reads TGTGCCAGCAGCAGGGGGCGGGTCGGGGGGACCCAGTACTTC.